The 2 T cell receptor beta chains below come from one sample, sequenced in a study of T cell responses to AZD1222 COVID-19 vaccine. Sequenced by immunoSEQ multiplex PCR; TCRdb stores in-frame clones only, minus some. The sample has 200,000 to 300,000 clones, 85% to 95% seen once. Sequencing was performed on peripheral blood, taken on day 0 of AZD1222 vaccination. The receptor set was obtained from an adult in good health.

CDR3 protein: CASSVDRLSNYGYTF. The CDR3 nucleotides are TGTGCCAGCAGCGTCGACAGGCTTAGCAACTATGGCTACACCTTC. V and J are TRBV11-1 and TRBJ1-2, with TRBD1 as a possible D gene (6 bases). The V and J ends lost 5 bases and 2 bases respectively, with 15 bases between them. Germline V gives CDR1 SGHAT, CDR2 FQDESV (reference sequence). This CDR3 is built from 15 residues.

This clone was found once. The chain carries TRBV28 and TRBJ2-7; 10 bases align to TRBD2. J was trimmed by 3 bases and V by 6 bases; bases with no gene match: 5. CDR3 length: 14 residues. Germline loops: CDR1 MDHEN, CDR2 SYDVKM. The CDR3 region is CASRLAGNIYEQYF. Here the CDR3 DNA reads TGTGCCAGCAGACTAGCGGGGAATATCTACGAGCAGTACTTC.